This passage covers 31 T cell receptor beta chains from one sample sequenced in a study of cytomegalovirus exposure and HLA in healthy donors. With 60 Vbeta and 13 Jbeta primers, the PCR was carried out. The protocol was immunoSEQ multiplex PCR, while the TCRdb copy is restricted to in-frame clones and leaves out a portion. The sample consists of roughly 240,000 clones, approximately 78% of them appearing once. The sample consisted of PBMCs. The receptors shown here come from a boy aged 5-17 years in good health and CMV-seronegative.

The chain uses TRBV18 and TRBJ2-3; D is possibly TRBD2 (6 bases). The V gene's germline CDR1 is KGHSH and CDR2 LQKENI. V was cut by 6 bases and J by 0 bases, with 16 bases left in between. There are 16 residues in the CDR3. The CDR3 nucleotides read TGTGCCAGCTCCGCCACGCGGGGCGGGAGCACAGATACGCAGTATTTT. It codes for CASSATRGGSTDTQYF.

In this sample, this clone turned up a few times. The gene calls are TRBV30 and TRBJ1-5; the D gene is possibly TRBD1 (5 bases). Germline-derived CDR1 and CDR2 are GTSNPN and SVGIG (reference sequence). V dropped 5 bases and J dropped 5 bases, with 13 bases sitting between them. This CDR3 comprises 13 residues. This chain's CDR3 is CAWARGVDQPQHF. The CDR3 DNA reads as TGTGCCTGGGCCCGGGGGGTGGATCAGCCCCAGCATTTT.

The V and J genes are TRBV4-1 and TRBJ2-5; D unresolved. V was clipped by 3 bases and J by 10 bases, with 18 bases between them. The CDR3 is 14 residues long. CDR1 is MGHRA and CDR2 is YSYEKL in the germline V gene. The CDR3 DNA reads as TGCGCCAGCAGCCAGGGCGCCTTAAGTCGAGACCAGTACTTC. Protein: CASSQGALSRDQYF.

V is TRBV10-3 and J is TRBJ2-1; 7 nucleotides align to TRBD1. CDR3 length: 19 amino acids. V trimming: 4 bases; J trimming: 0 bases; junction bases outside the gene matches: 15. Germline-derived CDR1 and CDR2 are ENHRY and SYGVKD. CDR3 nucleotides: TGTGCCATCAGTGTTACCGGGACAGTTGTTGCAAGCTCCTACAATGAGCAGTTCTTC. Encoded protein: CAISVTGTVVASSYNEQFF.

The chain employs TRBV29-1 and TRBJ2-3; D is perhaps TRBD2 (6 bases). The CDR3 runs to 16 residues. Germline lookup yields CDR1 SQVTM and CDR2 ANQGSEA. V was shortened by 6 bases and J by 2 bases, with 21 bases between the two germline ends. The CDR3 sequence: CSVSTLLALNTDTQYF. The CDR3 nucleotides read TGCAGCGTCTCAACCTTACTAGCATTGAACACAGATACGCAGTATTTT.

The V call is TRBV29-1, the J call TRBJ1-1; no firm D call. The CDR3 extends over 12 amino acids. The V gene lost 7 bases and the J gene lost 4 bases, with 13 bases spanning the gap. Germline V gene data show CDR1 as SQVTM and CDR2 as ANQGSEA. This CDR3 is CSDLGRGTEAFF. The CDR3 DNA reads as TGCAGCGACCTAGGACGGGGCACTGAAGCTTTCTTT.

This chain connects TRBV19 to TRBJ1-5, with D possibly matching TRBD1 (5 bases). Trimming cost V 9 bases and J 9 bases, with 24 bases left between them. The CDR3 contains 15 residues. Germline lookup yields CDR1 LNHDA and CDR2 SQIVND (reference sequence). For the CDR3, the DNA is TGTGCCAGCCTACCCGGTGGGGGGTCCCCATCGCCCCAGCATTTT. Protein product: CASLPGGGSPSPQHF.

The chain has TRBV2 and TRBJ1-1; possible D gene TRBD1, 6 bases. Trimming stripped 0 bases from V and 1 base from J, with 15 bases between. Germline CDR1 reads SNHLY; CDR2 reads FYNNEI. The CDR3 length is 17 residues. The CDR3: CASSEADDGTKNTEAFF. The CDR3 DNA follows: TGTGCCAGCAGTGAAGCGGATGATGGGACAAAGAACACTGAAGCTTTCTTT.

The chain carries TRBV2 and TRBJ2-5; 8 bases map to TRBD2. The CDR3 loop spans 15 amino acids. Losses at the gene ends were 3 bases for V and 6 bases for J; bases not matched to a gene: 9. Per the germline V gene, CDR1 is SNHLY and CDR2 is FYNNEI. Here the CDR3 reads CASSEERGNVKTQYF. The CDR3 nucleotides are TGTGCCAGCAGTGAGGAGCGGGGGAACGTGAAGACCCAGTACTTC.

This clone has just a few counts. The chain carries TRBV19 and TRBJ2-3, with D perhaps TRBD2 (6 bases). V was pared by 5 bases and J by 3 bases, with 15 bases between. Germline V gene data show CDR1 as LNHDA and CDR2 as SQIVND (reference sequence). CDR3 length equals 15 residues. The DNA for the CDR3 is TGTGCCAGTAGTGGAGATTGGGGGGTAACAGATACGCAGTATTTT. Protein: CASSGDWGVTDTQYF.

The J gene is TRBJ1-3, the V gene TRBV9; D is unresolved. Germline lookup yields CDR1 SGDLS and CDR2 YYNGEE. V lost 0 bases, J lost 4 bases, and 5 bases lay in between. This CDR3 has 13 residues. CDR3 DNA sequence: TGTGCCAGCAGCGTAGAAGAGGGAAACACCATATATTTT. Protein sequence: CASSVEEGNTIYF.

The rearrangement uses TRBV5-1 and TRBJ2-1; 12 positions match TRBD2. This CDR3 has 17 amino acids. V gave up 4 bases and J gave up 2 bases; unmatched junction bases: 7. CDR1 SGHRS and CDR2 YFSETQ come from the germline V gene. This CDR3 reads CASSIQPSGGAYNEQFF. The CDR3 DNA reads TGCGCCAGCAGCATACAACCTAGCGGGGGGGCCTACAATGAGCAGTTCTTC.

The rearrangement uses TRBV9 and TRBJ2-7; 7 bases agree with TRBD1. Germline CDR1 SGDLS, CDR2 YYNGEE. The J segment lost 1 base and the V segment lost 2 bases, leaving 6 bases of the junction unmatched. This CDR3 comprises 15 residues. In nucleotides, the CDR3 is TGTGCCAGCAGCGTGGGGGCGACAGGGTCCTACGAGCAGTACTTC. Protein: CASSVGATGSYEQYF.

The chain carries TRBV30 and TRBJ2-1; 7 bases fit TRBD2. The germline V gene encodes CDR1 GTSNPN and CDR2 SVGIG (reference sequence). The CDR3 extends over 16 amino acids. V lost 0 bases and J lost 5; bases outside the gene matches: 10. The CDR3: CAWSVRGRVWDNEQFF. The CDR3 bases are TGTGCCTGGAGTGTACGGGGGAGGGTTTGGGACAATGAGCAGTTCTTC. Supplemented by reference TRBV30 and TRBJ2-1, the full variable domain reads SQTIHQWPATLVQPVGSPLSLECTVEGTSNPNLYWYRQAAGRGLQLLFYSVGIGQISSEVPQNLSASRPQDRQFILSSKKLLLSDSGFYLCAWSVRGRVWDNEQFFGPGTRLTVL.

In its sample, this clone was seen a few times. This chain connects TRBV7-2 to TRBJ1-5; D is undetermined. Trimming stripped 1 base from V and 11 bases from J, with 18 bases between. The germline V gene encodes CDR1 SGHTA and CDR2 FQGNSA. This CDR3 is built from 15 residues. CDR3 region: CASSLEGGSQSAQHF. In nucleotides, the CDR3 is TGTGCCAGCAGCTTAGAGGGAGGGTCGCAATCAGCCCAGCATTTT. The full variable domain, rest sourced from reference TRBV7-2 and TRBJ1-5, is GAGVSQSPSNKVTEKGKDVELRCDPISGHTALYWYRQSLGQGLEFLIYFQGNSAPDKSGLPSDRFSAERTGGSVSTLTIQRTQQEDSAVYLCASSLEGGSQSAQHFGDGTRLSIL.

This clone was counted between two and nine times. The chain links TRBV2 to TRBJ2-1, with D possibly matching TRBD2 (5 bases). Germline assignment: CDR1 SNHLY and CDR2 FYNNEI. This CDR3 is 13 amino acids long. V was pared by 7 bases and J by 5 bases, with 12 bases between. CDR3 sequence reads: CASTDLRDNEQFF. The CDR3 coding sequence is TGTGCCAGCACCGATCTGAGGGACAATGAGCAGTTCTTC.

In this sample, this clone turned up a few times. The chain recombines TRBV2 with TRBJ1-1; D ambiguous. Germline V CDR1 and CDR2: SNHLY, FYNNEI. Deletions cut 6 bases from V and 0 bases from J, with 11 bases between. The CDR3 runs 14 residues. This chain's CDR3 is CASSPQSMNTEAFF. CDR3 coding DNA: TGTGCCAGCAGCCCACAGAGTATGAACACTGAAGCTTTCTTT.

The rearrangement uses TRBV29-1 and TRBJ1-2; the D gene is possibly TRBD1 (6 bases). The ends were cut back, 3 bases at V and 3 bases at J, with 11 bases in the middle. The CDR3 runs to 13 residues. Germline V CDR1 and CDR2: SQVTM, ANQGSEA. The CDR3 loop reads CSVDGRGDYGYTF. The CDR3, as DNA: TGCAGCGTTGACGGCAGGGGAGACTATGGCTACACCTTC.

The V and J genes are TRBV11-3 and TRBJ2-5; 9 nucleotides match TRBD1. The junction had 5 bases not matched to a gene; V was cut back by 4 bases and J by 5 bases. This CDR3 is built from 14 residues. Germline assignment: CDR1 SGHNT and CDR2 YENEEA. The CDR3 protein is CASSSGTGRETQYF. The DNA of the CDR3 is TGTGCCAGCAGCTCGGGGACAGGGCGGGAGACCCAGTACTTC. The variable domain in full, with the rest retrieved from reference TRBV11-3 and TRBJ2-5, is EAGVVQSPRYKIIEKKQPVAFWCNPISGHNTLYWYLQNLGQGPELLIRYENEEAVDDSQLPKDRFSAERLKGVDSTLKIQPAELGDSAVYLCASSSGTGRETQYFGPGTRLLVL.

The chain is built from TRBV30 and TRBJ1-2; D remains unclear. In germline, CDR1 is GTSNPN, CDR2 SVGIG (reference sequence). V was trimmed by 0 bases and J by 6 bases, leaving 8 bases between them. This CDR3 is built from 12 residues. The CDR3 region is CAWSVGGDGYTF. CDR3 DNA: TGTGCCTGGAGTGTAGGCGGAGATGGCTACACCTTC.

Turning to this clone: Germline is not matched at one junction end, which may reflect a read error. The gene calls are TRBV5-1 and TRBJ2-3; 11 nucleotides agree with TRBD2. This CDR3 contains 16 residues. CDR1 and CDR2 from the germline V gene are SGHRS and YFSETQ. CDR3: CASSLGTSGLTDTQYF. The CDR3, as DNA: TGCGCCAGCAGTTTGGGGACTAGCGGCCTCACAGATACGCAGTATTTT. Combining the CDR3 with reference TRBV5-1 and TRBJ2-3 gives the whole variable domain KAGVTQTPRYLIKTRGQQVTLSCSPISGHRSVSWYQQTPGQGLQFLFEYFSETQRNKGNFPGRFSGRQFSNSRSEMNVSTLELGDSALYLCASSLGTSGLTDTQYFGPGTRLTVL.

The rearrangement links TRBV5-1 to TRBJ1-1; D gene unclear. Trimming stripped 6 bases from V and 3 bases from J, with 6 bases between. Looked up from germline, CDR1 is SGHRS and CDR2 is YFSETQ. There are 11 residues in the CDR3. CDR3 in DNA: TGCGCCAGCATAGGAGACACTGAAGCTTTCTTT. The encoded protein is CASIGDTEAFF.

The V and J genes are TRBV5-4 and TRBJ2-5; D not resolved. V gave up 3 bases and J gave up 7 bases, with 13 bases separating them. Germline V gene lookup returns CDR1 SGHNT and CDR2 YYREEE (reference sequence). The CDR3 sequence is 13 residues long. The CDR3 region is CASSSQDHGTQYF. DNA of the CDR3: TGTGCCAGCAGCTCCCAGGATCATGGGACCCAGTACTTC. The full variable domain, in which reference TRBV5-4 and TRBJ2-5 provide the parts outside the CDR3, is ETGVTQSPTHLIKTRGQQVTLRCSSQSGHNTVSWYQQALGQGPQFIFQYYREEENGRGNFPPRFSGLQFPNYSSELNVNALELDDSALYLCASSSQDHGTQYFGPGTRLLVL.

The chain recombines TRBV28 with TRBJ1-2, with 7 bases matching TRBD1. CDR3 size: 12 residues. V was clipped by 11 bases and J by 3 bases; unmatched bases: 6. Looked up from germline, CDR1 is MDHEN and CDR2 is SYDVKM. For the CDR3, the DNA is TGTGCCTTGGGCAGGGGGGACTATGGCTACACCTTC. Its translation: CALGRGDYGYTF.

This clone was seen only a few times. V and J are TRBV5-1 and TRBJ2-7; 8 nucleotides agree with TRBD2. CDR3 length: 15 residues. Germline V lookup: CDR1 SGHRS, CDR2 YFSETQ. V trimming: 1 base; J trimming: 3 bases; junction bases outside the gene matches: 6. CDR3 residues: CASSLMAGGGYEQYF. The CDR3 coding sequence is TGCGCCAGCAGCTTGATGGCGGGGGGAGGCTACGAGCAGTACTTC.

The CDR3 region has the DNA TGCGCCAGCAGACCAACAGGGGGGTCCTACGAGCAGTACTTC. As protein: CASRPTGGSYEQYF. The V gene is TRBV5-1, the J gene TRBJ2-7; 8 bases line up with TRBD1. The length of the CDR3 is 14 residues. CDR1 is SGHRS and CDR2 is YFSETQ in the germline V gene. Unmatched junction bases numbered 5, after V lost 5 bases and J lost 1 base.

This chain uses TRBV5-1 with TRBJ1-1; TRBD1 might be the D (5 bases). CDR1 is SGHRS, CDR2 YFSETQ, per germline. V lost 2 bases, J lost 4 bases, and 18 bases lay in between. The CDR3 is 16 residues long. The CDR3 protein is CASSFSWAAGLTEAFF. DNA for the CDR3: TGCGCCAGCAGCTTTTCTTGGGCGGCAGGGCTCACTGAAGCTTTCTTT. Together with reference TRBV5-1 and TRBJ1-1, the CDR3 gives the full variable domain: KAGVTQTPRYLIKTRGQQVTLSCSPISGHRSVSWYQQTPGQGLQFLFEYFSETQRNKGNFPGRFSGRQFSNSRSEMNVSTLELGDSALYLCASSFSWAAGLTEAFFGQGTRLTVV.

The chain is built from TRBV9 and TRBJ2-3, with 7 bases that match TRBD1. CDR1 is SGDLS and CDR2 is YYNGEE in the germline V gene. V was pared by 5 bases and J by 0 bases, with 3 bases of the junction left unmatched. The CDR3 extends over 14 amino acids. Here the CDR3 DNA reads TGTGCCAGCAGTCGGGACAGAAGCACAGATACGCAGTATTTT. It specifies CASSRDRSTDTQYF.

This clone was counted a few times. V gene TRBV12-5 combines with J gene TRBJ2-7, with D perhaps matching TRBD2 (6 bases). The CDR3 sequence is 14 residues long. With 1 base removed from V and 1 base from J, the gap between germline ends came to 8 bases. CDR1 is LGHNT, CDR2 FRNRAP, per germline. The CDR3 DNA reads TGTGCTAGTGGTTTGGGGGGGACTTCCTACGAGCAGTACTTC. Translated, it gives CASGLGGTSYEQYF. The whole variable domain, filled in from reference TRBV12-5 and TRBJ2-7, reads DARVTQTPRHKVTEMGQEVTMRCQPILGHNTVFWYRQTMMQGLELLAYFRNRAPLDDSGMPKDRFSAEMPDATLATLKIQPSEPRDSAVYFCASGLGGTSYEQYFGPGTRLTVT.

In this sample, this clone turned up a few times. This chain joins TRBV30 and TRBJ1-5, with D perhaps matching TRBD1 (5 bases). The CDR3 extends over 14 amino acids. V was shortened by 7 bases and J by 1 base, with 14 bases between the two germline ends. Germline assignment: CDR1 GTSNPN and CDR2 SVGIG (reference sequence). The CDR3 here is CASGRGGSNQPQHF. As DNA, the CDR3 is TGTGCCTCGGGGAGGGGCGGGAGCAATCAGCCCCAGCATTTT.

The chain has TRBV27 and TRBJ2-6; D is unresolved. From germline, CDR1 is MNHEY and CDR2 SMNVEV (reference sequence). There are 14 residues in the CDR3. V was trimmed by 7 bases and J by 0 bases, leaving 7 bases between them. The CDR3 sequence is CASTDISGANVLTF. The CDR3 coding sequence is TGTGCCAGCACCGACATCTCTGGGGCCAACGTCCTGACTTTC.